Below, one T cell receptor (beta chain) is given with its context. Its antigen is undetermined. The sample comes from a study of T cells in tumors after PD-1 blockade. Study-wide background: No patient had prior checkpoint blockade, systemic immunosuppression, or radiotherapy within 4 weeks. Mean per blood sample: some 120,000 templates (roughly 22,000-257,772), some 36,000 unique clonotypes.

Study observations and caveats: Peripheral recruitment is suggested, as some novel exhausted tumor clones were in pre-treatment blood.

Template: tumor biopsy or peripheral blood genomic DNA, roughly 600-6,004 ng per sample. The CDR3 contains 13 residues. Germline CDR1 reads MDHEN; CDR2 reads SYDVKM. The ends were cut back, 8 bases at V and 3 bases at J, with 13 bases in the middle. TCRdb's copy holds only in-frame clones and misses some; the assay was immunoSEQ multiplex PCR. The data contain approximately 59,000 clones, about 80% of them singletons. The V and J genes are TRBV28 and TRBJ1-2, with D perhaps matching TRBD1 (5 bases). This specimen was PBMCs, taken before anti-PD-1 treatment. This sequence originates from a human donor with basal cell carcinoma. This CDR3 reads CASSRGGYYGYTF. The CDR3 DNA reads TGTGCCAGCTCACGGGGGGGTTACTATGGCTACACCTTC.